Sequencing of this TCR beta chain was carried out in a study of blood T cell repertoires in COVID-19 (dated by TCRdb to about 2020). Study-level background: Samples from collaborators originated in the United States, Italy and Spain and spanned both the acute and convalescent phases of COVID-19. The prospective study material was composed of cDNA or gDNA derived from T cells, B-cell-depleted T cells, or PBMCs. The dataset comprised deeply sampled blood TCRbeta repertoires from subjects exposed to, actively infected with, or recovered from COVID-19. The repertoires were released in a freely available public database intended as a resource for research on the immune response to SARS-CoV-2. Samples were obtained from the ongoing ImmuneRACE study (first 160 participants) and from about 1,300 subjects provided by 6 global collaborators. The sample metadata nearly always contained a de-identified subject ID, COVID-19 status, age in years and sex. Where available, HLA class I and class II types were obtained from metadata supplied by the sample provider rather than from assay-based typing.

Enrolling through a virtual design, the prospective study's participants ranged in age from roughly 18 to 89 years and lived across about two dozen United States geographic areas. In the prospective study, participants were assigned to cohorts based on the clinical history participants reported in a screening survey and a study questionnaire. Recovered participants in ImmuneRACE Cohort 3 were defined as having two consecutive negative NP/OP PCR tests, clearance from a healthcare professional, or resolution of symptoms. Each participant in the prospective study had whole blood, serum and a nasopharyngeal or oropharyngeal swab collected by mobile phlebotomists. Over an approximately 2-month period, participants in the prospective study had the option of providing additional blood draws and questionnaires. Blood samples from the prospective study were shipped frozen or at room temperature prior to DNA extraction.

The research as a whole found: The amount of clinical and demographic metadata varied by source and participant and was provided uncurated.

TCRbeta CDR3 regions were amplified from genomic DNA using the immunoSEQ Assay, a bias-controlled multiplex PCR. Concerning the study's data processing: The number of nucleated cells in each sample was estimated from the amplification of reference gene primers within the assay. To quantify the absolute abundance of each unique TCRbeta CDR3 rearrangement, sequence reads were collapsed and filtered. For each sample, productive Simpson clonality was calculated as the square root of Simpson's diversity index across productive rearrangements. TCRdb's version of the immuneACCESS table is confined to in-frame rearrangements and falls short of the full clone set. An unresolved V gene accounts for under half of the shortfall where checked; the remainder is of unknown origin. V and J calls and clone size are as listed in that table; D and trimming were resolved from the DNA. The table for this sample lists fewer than 350,000 clones; 75% to 90% of them were counted only once. The ten most abundant clones make up 2% to 3% of the sample.

Clipping removes 5 bases from V and 0 bases from J, with 4 as the unmatched junction base count. CDR1 and CDR2, per the germline V gene (reference sequence), are SEHNR and FQNEAQ. Its CDR3 holds 18 amino acids, cysteine through phenylalanine. Solely the CDR3 DNA is kept, with 54 bases framed from the first base. As to this clone: Its specific antigen is unknown. Per-base qualities were not stored, and no clone one base away is much larger.

This TCR derives from a woman aged 50 to 60 who had recovered from COVID-19. This sequence uses TRBV7-9 and TRBJ2-2, with TRBD2 identical over 15 junction bases. The sequenced material came from PBMCs or T cells enriched from blood (not recorded which). The DNA sequence is TGTGCCAGCAGCGGACTAGCGGGGGGGCTCACGAACACCGGGGAGCTGTTTTTT. This yields the protein CASSGLAGGLTNTGELFF.